The 2 T cell receptor beta chains given below trace back to one sample, sequenced in a study of T cell responses to AZD1222 COVID-19 vaccine. The table came from immunoSEQ multiplex PCR; TCRdb's copy has only in-frame clones and leaves some out. Here the sample spans about 100,000 clones, around 87% being singletons. The starting material was peripheral blood, obtained on day 0 of MenACWY control vaccination. These receptors came from an adult in good health.

The J gene is TRBJ2-5, the V gene TRBV11-2; D ambiguous. Trimming took off 1 base at V and 10 bases at J, with 10 bases between the two ends. CDR1 and CDR2 from the germline V gene are SGHAT and FQNNGV. The CDR3 spans 12 residues. The chain's CDR3 is CASSLGTIGQYF. The CDR3 DNA reads TGTGCCAGCAGCTTAGGGACCATAGGCCAGTACTTC.

The rearrangement joins TRBV11-2 to TRBJ2-6; 8 bases are a match to TRBD1. Germline trimming cut 6 bases from V and 2 bases from J; bases unmatched to any gene: 0. The CDR3 totals 14 residues. Germline CDR1 and CDR2: SGHAT and FQNNGV. Here the CDR3 reads CASRDRAGANVLTF. The CDR3 DNA is TGTGCCAGCAGGGACAGGGCTGGGGCCAACGTCCTGACTTTC. The complete variable domain, with remaining parts taken from reference TRBV11-2 and TRBJ2-6, reads EAGVAQSPRYKIIEKRQSVAFWCNPISGHATLYWYQQILGQGPKLLIQFQNNGVVDDSQLPKDRFSAERLKGVDSTLKIQPAKLEDSAVYLCASRDRAGANVLTFGAGSRLTVL.